What follows is one T cell receptor beta chain and its context. This sample was taken from a study of T cells in tuberculosis. J was trimmed by 7 bases and V by 2 bases; bases with no gene match: 0. Germline V gene data show CDR1 as WNHNN and CDR2 as SYGVQD (reference sequence). CDR3 size: 13 residues. Method: immunoSEQ multiplex PCR; TCRdb's copy keeps in-frame clones and lacks some. The data hold approximately 29,000 clones, with around 89% observed a single time. The sample taken for sequencing was PBMCs. This rearrangement joins TRBV10-1 to TRBJ2-1, with 9 bases aligning to TRBD2. The TCR originated in a donor aged 10-29 years with latent tuberculosis or without tuberculosis infection. CDR3 sequence reads: CASSEGLANEQFF. The DNA of the CDR3 is TGCGCCAGCAGTGAGGGACTAGCGAATGAGCAGTTCTTC.